Shown below are 5 T cell receptor beta chains from a single sample sequenced in a study of STAT5B mutations in CD4+ large granular lymphocyte leukemia. Sequencing used immunoSEQ multiplex PCR; TCRdb keeps in-frame clones, though not all of them. The sample has tens of thousands of clones, about 80% seen once. The sample consisted of CD4+ T cells from blood buffy coats. The receptor set was obtained from a human donor in good health.

V usage is TRBV5-1 and J usage is TRBJ1-1; D is perhaps TRBD1 (6 bases). Germline V gives CDR1 SGHRS, CDR2 YFSETQ. Trimming stripped 0 bases from V and 0 bases from J, with 9 bases between. This CDR3 comprises 15 residues. Here the CDR3 DNA reads TGCGCCAGCAGCTTGGTAGCAGGGGTGAACACTGAAGCTTTCTTT. It translates to CASSLVAGVNTEAFF.

The rearrangement joins TRBV2 to TRBJ2-6; D remains ambiguous. Trimming pared 3 bases from V and 0 bases from J, leaving 9 bases between. The CDR3 extends over 16 amino acids. Germline CDR1 SNHLY, CDR2 FYNNEI. The CDR3 region is CASSESWSSGANVLTF. The CDR3 DNA reads as TGTGCCAGCAGTGAGAGTTGGAGCTCTGGGGCCAACGTCCTGACTTTC. The whole variable domain, remainder taken from reference TRBV2 and TRBJ2-6, is EPEVTQTPSHQVTQMGQEVILRCVPISNHLYFYWYRQILGQKVEFLVSFYNNEISEKSEIFDDQFSVERPDGSNFTLKIRSTKLEDSAMYFCASSESWSSGANVLTFGAGSRLTVL.

The chain couples TRBV19 to TRBJ1-4, with D uncertain. Germline V gives CDR1 LNHDA, CDR2 SQIVND (reference sequence). This CDR3 has 16 amino acids. V dropped 5 bases and J dropped 6 bases, with 19 bases sitting between them. CDR3 DNA sequence: TGTGCCAGTAGTCCCGTCACCTCCAGTCGATATGAAAAACTGTTTTTT. Its protein product is CASSPVTSSRYEKLFF.

This chain links TRBV5-1 with TRBJ1-1; D is unresolved. Deletions cut 1 base from V and 5 bases from J, with 15 bases between. Looked up from germline, CDR1 is SGHRS and CDR2 is YFSETQ. The CDR3 is made up of 15 amino acids. CDR3 region: CASSLPHWSGTEAFF. CDR3 bases: TGCGCCAGCAGCTTGCCGCACTGGTCTGGGACTGAAGCTTTCTTT.

The chain links TRBV5-1 to TRBJ2-3; 12 nucleotides align to TRBD1. The germline gives CDR1 SGHRS, CDR2 YFSETQ. The CDR3 loop spans 13 amino acids. J gave up 5 bases and V 9 bases, and 4 bases lay outside the gene matches. The CDR3 coding sequence is TGCGCCACGGGACAGGGGGCCGAAGATACGCAGTATTTT. Amino acid sequence: CATGQGAEDTQYF. Filled out from reference TRBV5-1 and TRBJ2-3, the complete variable domain reads KAGVTQTPRYLIKTRGQQVTLSCSPISGHRSVSWYQQTPGQGLQFLFEYFSETQRNKGNFPGRFSGRQFSNSRSEMNVSTLELGDSALYLCATGQGAEDTQYFGPGTRLTVL.